A selection of T cell receptor beta chains follows, all from one sample in a study of cytomegalovirus exposure and HLA in healthy donors. Generated by immunoSEQ multiplex PCR, the TCRdb table keeps only in-frame clones and is missing some. Found here are about 160,000 clones, 80% to 90% of them singletons; the top ten hold about 2.1%. The sequenced sample consisted of PBMCs. These receptors originate from a woman aged 18 to 35 in good health and CMV-seronegative. Each CDR3 is given with its conserved first and last residue. D genes are given only for firm matches. For some rows the clone size is stated as once, few or many, or as a class when expanded; others skip it.

. | TRBJ2-2 | TRBD2 | TRBV4-1 | TGCGCCAGCAGCCAAGCCCCTAGCGGAGTGGGGAACACCGGGGAGCTGTTTTTT | CASSQAPSGVGNTGELFF
. | TRBJ2-2 | TRBD1 | TRBV2 | TGTGCCAGCAGTGGGACAGGGGGAGCGTACACCGGGGAGCTGTTTTTT | CASSGTGGAYTGELFF
once | TRBJ2-3 | TRBD2 | TRBV5-4 | TGTGCCAGCAGCCCTGGACTAGCGGGAGTATTAAACCCAGATACGCAGTATTTT | CASSPGLAGVLNPDTQYF
. | TRBJ2-1 | TRBD2 | TRBV5-4 | TGTGCCAGCAGCTTACTAGCGGGGGGGCCGAATGAGCAGTTCTTC | CASSLLAGGPNEQFF
. | TRBJ2-7 | . | TRBV2 | TGTGCCAGCAGCAAGCAGGTGTACGAGCAGTACTTC | CASSKQVYEQYF
. | TRBJ2-5 | TRBD2 | TRBV18 | TGTGCCAGCTCACCACGCCGGGGGGGCGTCATTCAAGAGACCCAGTACTTC | CASSPRRGGVIQETQYF
. | TRBJ1-1 | TRBD1 | TRBV6-5 | TGTGCCAGCAGACAAGACAGGGCTGAAGCTTTCTTT | CASRQDRAEAFF
. | TRBJ2-7 | TRBD2 | TRBV7-9 | TGTGCCAGCAGCTTAGTAGCGGGAGGCGATGAGCAGCACTTC | CASSLVAGGDEQHF
. | TRBJ1-4 | . | TRBV5-4 | TGTGCCAGCAGCCCCGGGGGAACTAATGAAAAACTGTTTTTT | CASSPGGTNEKLFF
. | TRBJ2-1 | . | TRBV18 | TGTGCCAGCTCTAAGGGGACTTCTACCTACAATGAGCAGTTCTTC | CASSKGTSTYNEQFF
. | TRBJ2-5 | TRBD1 | TRBV9 | TGTGCCAGCAGCCCTACCGGGACAGGGTTCCCCGTCCAGTACTTC | CASSPTGTGFPVQYF
. | TRBJ2-3 | . | TRBV7-3 | TGTGCCAGCAGCTTATGGGGGCTCACAGATACGCAGTATTTT | CASSLWGLTDTQYF
. | TRBJ2-6 | TRBD1 | TRBV10-3 | TGTGCCATCGGGGACAGTCCTGGGGCCAACGTCCTGACTTTC | CAIGDSPGANVLTF
. | TRBJ2-7 | . | TRBV11-2 | TGTGCCAGCAGCTTTCCGGGCGAGCAGTACTTC | CASSFPGEQYF
. | TRBJ1-2 | . | TRBV6-1 | TGTGCCAGCAGTGAAGGGAGGGGGGGGCAGGGACCCTATGGCTACACCTTC | CASSEGRGGQGPYGYTF
once | TRBJ2-1 | . | TRBV14 | TGTGCCAGCAGCTACGGAGACTCAAACTACAATGAGCAGTTCTTC | CASSYGDSNYNEQFF
. | TRBJ1-3 | . | TRBV6-6 | TGTGCCACCCACGAACGGGGAGGAAACACCATATATTTT | CATHERGGNTIYF
. | TRBJ1-5 | TRBD1 | TRBV28 | TGTGCCAGCAGTGGGACAGGGGCGCTATCAGGGCCCCAGCATTTT | CASSGTGALSGPQHF
. | TRBJ1-2 | . | TRBV18 | TGTGCCAGCTCACCGACAGAAAACTATGGCTACACCTTC | CASSPTENYGYTF
. | TRBJ2-2 | TRBD2 | TRBV5-6 | TGTGCCAGCAGCTTGGGTCTAGCGGGGGCTACCGGGGAGCTGTTTTTT | CASSLGLAGATGELFF
few | TRBJ2-1 | . | TRBV10-3 | TGTGCCATCAGTGAACGCGATGAGCAGTTCTTC | CAISERDEQFF
. | TRBJ1-2 | TRBD1 | TRBV18 | TGTGCCAGCTCACCGGTTTTACCGGGACAGATAAATGGCTACACCTTC | CASSPVLPGQINGYTF
. | TRBJ2-5 | . | TRBV28 | TGTGCCAGCAGTTTTGAGGAGACCCAGTACTTC | CASSFEETQYF
once | TRBJ2-3 | . | TRBV4-1 | TGCGCCAGCAGCCAAGATGAGGCTAGCTTCACAGATACGCAGTATTTT | CASSQDEASFTDTQYF
. | TRBJ1-1 | . | TRBV27 | TGTGCCAGCGCCCGGGGACTCGGTGAAGCTTTCTTT | CASARGLGEAFF
. | TRBJ2-7 | TRBD1 | TRBV5-1 | TGCGCCAGCAGCACCGGACAGGGCCTCTCCTACGAGCAGTACTTC | CASSTGQGLSYEQYF
. | TRBJ2-7 | . | TRBV4-2 | TGTGCCAGCAGCCAGTCGCTCGGGACCTACGAGCAGTACTTC | CASSQSLGTYEQYF
few | TRBJ2-1 | TRBD1 | TRBV5-1 | TGCGCCAGCAGCAGACAGGGGCCGGGTTTTGACAATGAGCAGTTCTTC | CASSRQGPGFDNEQFF
. | TRBJ2-3 | TRBD1 | TRBV5-1 | TGCGCCAGCAGCTTGGATGGACAGGGGGCCGATACGCAGTATTTT | CASSLDGQGADTQYF
. | TRBJ2-7 | TRBD2 | TRBV30 | TGTGCCTGGGCGCCGGGGGGTAGCGGGATCCACGAGCAGTACTTC | CAWAPGGSGIHEQYF
. | TRBJ2-1 | TRBD2 | TRBV27 | TGTGCCAGCAGTTTCCTGACTAGCGGGGGGGCCGGGCAGTTCTTC | CASSFLTSGGAGQFF
. | TRBJ2-1 | . | TRBV21-1 | TGTGCCAGCAGCAAAGAGAGACTAGCGGGATTTAGAGTACGTAATGAGCAGTTCTTC | CASSKERLAGFRVRNEQFF
. | TRBJ2-2 | . | TRBV7-9 | TGTGCCAGCAGCTTAGTCCTCCCCACCGGGGAGCTGTTTTTT | CASSLVLPTGELFF
. | TRBJ2-7 | TRBD1 | TRBV7-2 | TGTGCCAGCAGCTTAGACGGGACAGCCTACGAGCAGTACTTC | CASSLDGTAYEQYF
. | TRBJ2-7 | TRBD1 | TRBV27 | TGTGCCAGCAGGACAGGGGGAGTCTCCTACGAGCAGTACTTC | CASRTGGVSYEQYF
. | TRBJ1-2 | . | TRBV7-2 | TGTGCCAGCAGCTTAGCAACCCGGACTCCAAGCTTC | CASSLATRTPSF